The 9 T cell receptor beta chains in this list originate from one sample, sequenced in a study of T cells after yellow fever vaccination. TCRdb processed the 5' RACE reads anew with MiXCR; each CDR3 protein has one entry. Of under 200,000 distinct CDR3 sequences listed, 6.5% to 8.5% are singletons. The specimen was CD4+ T cells sorted from PBMCs, collected about 5 days after the first yellow fever vaccination. The source of these receptors is a man between 18 and 35 years old who received the YFV17D yellow fever vaccine.

This chain connects TRBV4-3 to TRBJ2-1, with TRBD1 as a possible D gene (6 bases). Trimming stripped 4 bases from V and 4 bases from J, with 20 bases between. The germline V gene encodes CDR1 LGHNA and CDR2 YSLEER. This CDR3 has 17 residues. The CDR3 is CASSPQGSGHKYNEQFF. The CDR3 region has the DNA TGCGCCAGCAGCCCCCAGGGGTCGGGACATAAATACAATGAGCAGTTCTTC.

This chain connects TRBV13 to TRBJ2-3; TRBD2 matches 7 bases. The V and J ends lost 2 bases and 4 bases, in that order; junction bases with no gene match: 6. The germline gives CDR1 PRHDT, CDR2 FYEKMQ (reference sequence). This CDR3 is built from 15 residues. The CDR3 reads CASSLSGEGPDTQYF. In DNA form, the CDR3 reads TGTGCCAGCAGCTTAAGCGGGGAGGGGCCAGATACGCAGTATTTT.

This clonotype was detected ten times or more. This rearrangement joins TRBV7-8 to TRBJ2-5; a weak D match, TRBD2 (6 bases). The CDR3 runs 14 residues. Germline V gene lookup returns CDR1 SGHVS and CDR2 FQNEAQ. The V and J ends lost 7 bases and 0 bases respectively, with 12 bases between them. CDR3 nucleotides: TGTGCCAGCAAACCAGGGAGGCACCAAGAGACCCAGTACTTC. It is translated as CASKPGRHQETQYF.

As concerns this clonotype: This may be a read error, as it is one base from a much larger clone. The V and J genes are TRBV28 and TRBJ1-2; D gene unclear. Germline CDR1 reads MDHEN; CDR2 reads SYDVKM. The CDR3 totals 13 residues. Trimming left V 7 bases short and J 0 bases short, with 9 bases between. The CDR3 is CASMGNTNYGYTF. In DNA form, the CDR3 reads TGTGCCAGCATGGGGAATACTAACTATGGCTACACCTTC.

About this clonotype: A single base separates this from a much larger clone, so it may be a read error. The CDR3: CGSSSQTGVVAFF. The CDR3 nucleotides read TGTGGCAGCAGTTCCCAGACAGGGGTGGTAGCTTTCTTT. The V and J genes are TRBV12-3 or TRBV12-4 and TRBJ1-1, with 8 bases identical to TRBD1. This CDR3 comprises 13 residues.

The CDR3 bases are TGCAGCGTTGAAGGGGCTAGCGGGGTATACAATGAGCAGTTCTTC. Translated, it gives CSVEGASGVYNEQFF. V is TRBV29-1 and J is TRBJ2-1, with 9 bases matching TRBD2. The CDR3 has 15 residues. Losses at the gene ends were 1 base for V and 4 bases for J; bases not matched to a gene: 5. Germline CDR1 is SQVTM and CDR2 is ANQGSEA.

This clonotype was counted ten times or more. The chain carries TRBV5-1 and TRBJ2-2; maybe TRBD1 (5 bases). Germline loops: CDR1 SGHRS, CDR2 YFSETQ. V was cut by 2 bases and J by 4 bases, with 18 bases left in between. This CDR3 is built from 17 residues. The CDR3 spells CASSFRLQGRGTGELFF. The DNA for the CDR3 is TGCGCCAGCAGCTTCCGGCTGCAGGGTAGAGGCACCGGGGAGCTGTTTTTT. The full variable domain, rest sourced from reference TRBV5-1 and TRBJ2-2, is KAGVTQTPRYLIKTRGQQVTLSCSPISGHRSVSWYQQTPGQGLQFLFEYFSETQRNKGNFPGRFSGRQFSNSRSEMNVSTLELGDSALYLCASSFRLQGRGTGELFFGEGSRLTVL.

This clonotype was seen repeatedly, ten times or more. The J gene is TRBJ1-5, the V gene TRBV6-1; D unclear. CDR1 and CDR2 (germline): MNHNS, SASEGT. Trimming stripped 4 bases from V and 5 bases from J, with 12 bases between. This CDR3 spans 14 amino acids. The CDR3 region is CASSVEPVDQPQHF. The CDR3 coding sequence is TGTGCCAGCAGTGTGGAACCTGTGGATCAGCCCCAGCATTTT.

V is TRBV28 and J is TRBJ2-7; D is possibly TRBD2 (6 bases). Trimming took off 6 bases at V and 2 bases at J, with 11 bases between the two ends. Germline loops: CDR1 MDHEN, CDR2 SYDVKM. The CDR3 covers 13 residues. The CDR3 nucleotides are TGTGCCAGCAGCAGTCCGGGAGCCTACGAGCAGTACTTC. Translating it yields CASSSPGAYEQYF.